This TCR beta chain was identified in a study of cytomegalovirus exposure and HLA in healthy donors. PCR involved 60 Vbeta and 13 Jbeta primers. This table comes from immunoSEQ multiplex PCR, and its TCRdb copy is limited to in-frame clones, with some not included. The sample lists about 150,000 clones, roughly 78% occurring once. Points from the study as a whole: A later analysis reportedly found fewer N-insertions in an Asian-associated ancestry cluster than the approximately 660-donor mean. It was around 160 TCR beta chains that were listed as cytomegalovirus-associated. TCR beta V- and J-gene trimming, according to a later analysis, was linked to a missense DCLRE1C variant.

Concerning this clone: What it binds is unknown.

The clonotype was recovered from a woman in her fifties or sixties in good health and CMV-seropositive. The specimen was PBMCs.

CDR3 protein: CASGPGTPSDEQFF. CDR3 sequence (DNA): TGCGCCAGCGGCCCCGGGACTCCGTCGGATGAGCAGTTCTTC. This chain uses TRBV5-1 with TRBJ2-1, with a tentative D call TRBD2 (6 bases). This CDR3 has 14 residues. Germline-derived CDR1 and CDR2 are SGHRS and YFSETQ. V was shortened by 7 bases and J by 8 bases, with 19 bases between the two germline ends.